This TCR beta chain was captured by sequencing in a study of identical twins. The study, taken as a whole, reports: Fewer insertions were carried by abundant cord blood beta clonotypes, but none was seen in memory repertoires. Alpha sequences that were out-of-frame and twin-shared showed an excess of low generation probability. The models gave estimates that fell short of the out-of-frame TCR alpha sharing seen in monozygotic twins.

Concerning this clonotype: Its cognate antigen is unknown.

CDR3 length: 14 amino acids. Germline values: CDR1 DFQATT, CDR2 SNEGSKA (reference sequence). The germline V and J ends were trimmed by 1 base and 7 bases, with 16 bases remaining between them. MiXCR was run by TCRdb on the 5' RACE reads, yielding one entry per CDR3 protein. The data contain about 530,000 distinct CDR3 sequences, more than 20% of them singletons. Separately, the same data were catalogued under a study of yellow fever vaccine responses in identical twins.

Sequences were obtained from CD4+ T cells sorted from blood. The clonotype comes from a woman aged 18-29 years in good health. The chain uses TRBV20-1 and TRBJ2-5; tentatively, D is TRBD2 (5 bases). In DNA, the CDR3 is TGCAGTGCTAGAGGGAGAGGGTCCGTGGGGACCCAGTACTTC. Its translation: CSARGRGSVGTQYF.